These 21 T cell receptor beta chains came from one sample sequenced in a study of control samples from healthy donors and cancer patients. Produced via immunoSEQ multiplex PCR; TCRdb's table is partial and in-frame only. In the table there are around 82,000 clones, approximately 90% of which are singletons. The specimen was blood. The receptors come from a man between 50 and 59 years old in good health.

The V call is TRBV7-2, the J call TRBJ2-2, with D tentatively TRBD1 (6 bases). There are 14 residues in the CDR3. Trimming removed 2 bases at V and 6 bases at J, with 10 bases between. Germline V gene data show CDR1 as SGHTA and CDR2 as FQGNSA. The CDR3, as DNA: TGTGCCAGCAGCTTAACAGGGAGCGCCGGGGAGCTGTTTTTT. Encoded protein: CASSLTGSAGELFF.

This clone was counted between two and nine times. J is TRBJ1-5 and V is TRBV5-1; D is possibly TRBD1 (5 bases). CDR3 size: 13 residues. Germline loops: CDR1 SGHRS, CDR2 YFSETQ. Trimming stripped 1 base from V and 7 bases from J, with 9 bases between. The CDR3 sequence is CASSLTQGQPQHF. The CDR3 bases are TGCGCCAGCAGCTTGACGCAGGGCCAGCCCCAGCATTTT.

The genes are TRBV9 and TRBJ2-2; possibly TRBD1 or TRBD2 for D (6 bases each). The CDR3 consists of 16 residues. Per the germline V gene, CDR1 is SGDLS and CDR2 is YYNGEE. Trimming removed 2 bases from V and 3 bases from J, with 14 bases in between. The CDR3 loop reads CASSVDRGGYTGELFF. CDR3 nucleotides: TGTGCCAGCAGCGTTGACCGAGGGGGGTACACCGGGGAGCTGTTTTTT.

The chain joins TRBV19 to TRBJ1-3; D possibly corresponds to TRBD1 (5 bases). The CDR3 has 18 amino acids. The germline V and J ends were trimmed by 5 bases and 0 bases, with 20 bases remaining between them. Germline V gives CDR1 LNHDA, CDR2 SQIVND (reference sequence). Here the CDR3 reads CASSSSPPGLNSGNTIYF. The CDR3 DNA sequence: TGTGCCAGTAGTTCGTCCCCTCCGGGACTTAACTCTGGAAACACCATATATTTT.

This chain uses TRBV7-2 with TRBJ2-2; D remains ambiguous. Per the germline V gene, CDR1 is SGHTA and CDR2 is FQGNSA. V lost 5 bases and J lost 1, with 8 bases in between. The CDR3 has 14 amino acids. In DNA form, the CDR3 reads TGTGCCAGCAGCCCCCGCCTGAACACCGGGGAGCTGTTTTTT. This encodes CASSPRLNTGELFF.

The CDR3 nucleotides read TGTGCCAGCAGCGTGAGAGGGAGAGGAAACGGGGAGCTGTTTTTT. This sequence encodes CASSVRGRGNGELFF. The chain couples TRBV11-2 to TRBJ2-2; tentative D call: TRBD2 (5 bases). Germline assignment: CDR1 SGHAT and CDR2 FQNNGV. The CDR3 is made up of 15 amino acids. Trimming removed 5 bases at V and 7 bases at J, with 17 bases between.

A single count supports this clone. This rearrangement joins TRBV19 to TRBJ1-5, with 7 positions matching TRBD1. With 10 bases clipped from V and 0 bases from J, the junction kept 9 bases outside the gene matches. The CDR3 extends over 15 amino acids. Germline V gene lookup returns CDR1 LNHDA and CDR2 SQIVND (reference sequence). CDR3 region: CATKQGPYSNQPQHF. The CDR3 DNA is TGTGCCACCAAACAGGGGCCTTATAGCAATCAGCCCCAGCATTTT. Full variable domain (remainder filled in from reference TRBV19 and TRBJ1-5): DGGITQSPKYLFRKEGQNVTLSCEQNLNHDAMYWYRQDPGQGLRLIYYSQIVNDFQKGDIAEGYSVSREKKESFPLTVTSAQKNPTAFYLCATKQGPYSNQPQHFGDGTRLSIL.

This clone was recorded a few times. The J gene is TRBJ1-1, the V gene TRBV7-8; D is ambiguous. The CDR3 runs to 14 residues. Germline V gene lookup returns CDR1 SGHVS and CDR2 FQNEAQ. V lost 2 bases, J lost 2 bases, and 9 bases lay in between. The CDR3 is CASSLSALNTEAFF. CDR3 coding DNA: TGTGCCAGCAGCTTATCTGCTCTTAACACTGAAGCTTTCTTT. The variable domain in full, completed from reference TRBV7-8 and TRBJ1-1, reads GAGVSQSPRYKVAKRGQDVALRCDPISGHVSLFWYQQALGQGPEFLTYFQNEAQLDKSGLPSDRFFAERPEGSVSTLKIQRTQQEDSAVYLCASSLSALNTEAFFGQGTRLTVV.

The gene calls are TRBV7-9 and TRBJ1-6; D remains ambiguous. V lost 0 bases to trimming and J lost 1 base, with 4 bases between them. From germline, CDR1 is SEHNR and CDR2 FQNEAQ (reference sequence). This CDR3 comprises 15 residues. The CDR3 DNA sequence: TGTGCCAGCAGCTTAGCAGCGTCCTATAATTCACCCCTCCACTTT. It translates to CASSLAASYNSPLHF.

This chain joins TRBV15 and TRBJ2-3; the D is unclear. Trimming took 6 bases from V and 5 from J, leaving 9 bases between them. The CDR3 length is 12 residues. Germline V gene lookup returns CDR1 LNHNV and CDR2 YYDKDF (reference sequence). The CDR3 here is CATSEVQDTQYF. The CDR3 region has the DNA TGTGCCACCAGTGAAGTGCAAGATACGCAGTATTTT.

V usage is TRBV6-5 and J usage is TRBJ2-7; possibly TRBD2 for D (5 bases). The CDR3 is 15 residues long. Trimming took 5 bases from V and 4 from J, leaving 18 bases between them. Germline V CDR1 and CDR2: MNHEY, SVGAGI. The CDR3 protein is CASSILEGDLYEQYF. The DNA of the CDR3 is TGTGCCAGCAGTATTCTAGAGGGAGACCTTTACGAGCAGTACTTC.

The chain links TRBV5-1 to TRBJ2-7; D possibly corresponds to TRBD1 (6 bases). Trimming pared 2 bases from V and 7 bases from J, leaving 7 bases between. Germline V gives CDR1 SGHRS, CDR2 YFSETQ. The CDR3 extends over 11 amino acids. DNA for the CDR3: TGCGCCAGCAGCTTTGACAGGGAGCAGTACTTC. The encoded protein is CASSFDREQYF. Supplemented by reference TRBV5-1 and TRBJ2-7, the full variable domain reads KAGVTQTPRYLIKTRGQQVTLSCSPISGHRSVSWYQQTPGQGLQFLFEYFSETQRNKGNFPGRFSGRQFSNSRSEMNVSTLELGDSALYLCASSFDREQYFGPGTRLTVT.

The rearrangement links TRBV7-6 to TRBJ2-5; 9 bases are shared with TRBD2. Germline-derived CDR1 and CDR2 are SGHVS and FNYEAQ. With V trimmed by 3 bases and J by 1 base, 6 bases remained unmatched. This CDR3 has 16 amino acids. For the CDR3, the DNA is TGTGCCAGCAGCTTGGGGACTAGCCTTCCCCAAGAGACCCAGTACTTC. Protein product: CASSLGTSLPQETQYF. Full variable domain (remainder filled in from reference TRBV7-6 and TRBJ2-5): GAGVSQSPRYKVTKRGQDVALRCDPISGHVSLYWYRQALGQGPEFLTYFNYEAQQDKSGLPNDRFSAERPEGSISTLTIQRTEQRDSAMYRCASSLGTSLPQETQYFGPGTRLLVL.

The chain carries TRBV25-1 and TRBJ1-2; D is undetermined. The germline V gene has CDR1 MGHDK and CDR2 SYGVNS. Trimming shortened V by 6 bases and J by 3 bases, and 11 bases separated the two germline ends. The CDR3 extends over 13 amino acids. CDR3 protein: CASRTTGDYGYTF. CDR3 sequence (DNA): TGTGCCAGCAGAACAACCGGGGACTATGGCTACACCTTC.

V and J are TRBV4-1 and TRBJ2-7; D not certain. CDR3 length: 14 residues. Trimming left V 4 bases short and J 4 bases short, with 14 bases between. Germline CDR1 and CDR2: MGHRA and YSYEKL. The chain's CDR3 is CASSLKHPVYEQYF. In DNA form, the CDR3 reads TGCGCCAGCAGCCTGAAACATCCAGTTTACGAGCAGTACTTC.

V and J are TRBV7-8 and TRBJ2-1, with 13 bases lining up with TRBD2. Looked up from germline, CDR1 is SGHVS and CDR2 is FQNEAQ. The CDR3 consists of 17 residues. V gave up 5 bases and J gave up 4 bases; unmatched junction bases: 8. The CDR3 nucleotides read TGTGCCAGCAGCCCCGGACTAGCGGGGGCCTTTTACAATGAGCAGTTCTTC. Protein product: CASSPGLAGAFYNEQFF. Complete variable domain (other parts from reference TRBV7-8 and TRBJ2-1): GAGVSQSPRYKVAKRGQDVALRCDPISGHVSLFWYQQALGQGPEFLTYFQNEAQLDKSGLPSDRFFAERPEGSVSTLKIQRTQQEDSAVYLCASSPGLAGAFYNEQFFGPGTRLTVL.

The chain couples TRBV19 to TRBJ1-6, with 8 positions matching TRBD1. This CDR3 is built from 14 residues. Germline-derived CDR1 and CDR2 are LNHDA and SQIVND (reference sequence). V dropped 5 bases and J dropped 5; count of bases not matched to a gene: 2. Here the CDR3 reads CASSPTGDNSPLHF. The CDR3 nucleotides are TGTGCCAGTAGTCCGACAGGGGATAATTCACCCCTCCACTTT.

The DNA of the CDR3 is TGTGCCACCAGTGATTTGAGGGGCGGGGTAGTCGCAGATACGCAGTATTTT. It is translated as CATSDLRGGVVADTQYF. The chain links TRBV24-1 to TRBJ2-3; the D gene is possibly TRBD2 (6 bases). The germline V gene has CDR1 KGHDR and CDR2 SFDVKD. V shed 0 bases and J shed 4 bases, with 16 bases lying between them. The CDR3 contains 17 residues.

The chain joins TRBV5-4 to TRBJ1-2; D is unclear. V was cut by 1 base and J by 3 bases, with 10 bases left in between. The V gene's germline CDR1 is SGHNT and CDR2 YYREEE (reference sequence). The CDR3 has 14 amino acids. The CDR3: CASSLLGSHYGYTF. The CDR3 DNA is TGTGCCAGCAGCTTGTTAGGATCCCACTATGGCTACACCTTC.

This chain joins TRBV30 and TRBJ1-2; TRBD1 might be the D (6 bases). The CDR3 sequence is 15 residues long. The germline V gene encodes CDR1 GTSNPN and CDR2 SVGIG (reference sequence). V lost 4 bases and J 1 base, leaving 16 bases between the germline ends. CDR3 nucleotides: TGTGCCTGGACCCCAAGGGGGGGGTTTAACTATGGCTACACCTTC. This translates into CAWTPRGGFNYGYTF.

CDR3 region: CAWSVGQGEKLFF. The CDR3 DNA reads TGTGCCTGGAGTGTCGGACAGGGGGAAAAACTGTTTTTT. The genes are TRBV30 and TRBJ1-4, with 9 bases identical to TRBD1. Germline lookup yields CDR1 GTSNPN and CDR2 SVGIG (reference sequence). Trimming took 0 bases from V and 8 from J; bases not matched to a gene: 1. The CDR3 has 13 amino acids.